This T cell receptor (beta chain) came from a study of blood T cell repertoires in COVID-19. Turning to the study itself: Acute and convalescent COVID-19 specimens originated in the United States, Italy and Spain. The cDNA or gDNA used as material had been derived from T cells, B-cell-depleted T cells, or PBMCs.

V dropped 3 bases and J dropped 5 bases, with 5 bases sitting between them. The CDR3 spans 12 residues. In the original workflow: Counts of nucleated cells, estimated from reference gene primer amplification, were obtained. Sequenced by immunoSEQ multiplex PCR; TCRdb stores in-frame clones only, minus some. Clone size and the V and J calls come from that table; the DNA yielded D and trimming. This sample has about 130,000 clones, with approximately 80% found just once. The receptor was isolated from an elderly woman with acute or convalescent COVID-19. The sample comprised peripheral blood. V gene TRBV12-3 or TRBV12-4 combines with J gene TRBJ2-4; possible D gene TRBD1, 5 bases. DNA for the CDR3: TGTGCCAGCAGTTTGGGGCAAAACATTCAGTACTTC. It translates to CASSLGQNIQYF.